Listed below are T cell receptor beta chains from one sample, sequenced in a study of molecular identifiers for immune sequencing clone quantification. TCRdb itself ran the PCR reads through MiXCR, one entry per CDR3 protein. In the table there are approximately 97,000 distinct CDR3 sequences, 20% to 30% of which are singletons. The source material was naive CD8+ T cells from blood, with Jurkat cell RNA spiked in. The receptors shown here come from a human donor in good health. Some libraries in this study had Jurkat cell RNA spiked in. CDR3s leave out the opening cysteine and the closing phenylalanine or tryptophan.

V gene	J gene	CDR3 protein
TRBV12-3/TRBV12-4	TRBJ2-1	ASRLAAAYNEQF
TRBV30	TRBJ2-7	AWSTTGGRGSEQY
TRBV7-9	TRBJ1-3	ASSRRTGTESGNTIY
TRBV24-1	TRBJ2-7	AASEGDGESSYEQY
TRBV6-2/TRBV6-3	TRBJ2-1	ASSDRQGRDEQF
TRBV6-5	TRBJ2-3	ASSFHSDRADTQY
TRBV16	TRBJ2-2	ASRRQGNTGELF
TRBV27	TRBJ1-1	ASSLNGITEAF
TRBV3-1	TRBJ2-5	ASSQDFWETQY
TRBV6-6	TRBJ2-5	ASIKGALPQEPQS
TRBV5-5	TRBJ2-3	ASSLGSTRSTDTQY
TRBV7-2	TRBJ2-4	ASSLAVAKNIQY
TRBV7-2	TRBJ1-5	ASSSDPQDQPQH
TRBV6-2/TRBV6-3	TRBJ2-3	ASTWLGESPPDTQY
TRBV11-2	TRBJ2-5	ASSFFDLGGQGVLPLPQETQY
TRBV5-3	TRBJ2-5	ASSLGGPDTQY
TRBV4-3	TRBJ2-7	ASSPGHRGYEQY
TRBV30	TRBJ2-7	AWGVACEQY
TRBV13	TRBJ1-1	AGSSYFSEAF
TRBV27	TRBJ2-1	ASSSGLLVGEQF
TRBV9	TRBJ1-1	ASSVPTGGMNTEAF
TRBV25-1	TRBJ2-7	ASRGSDRGHEQY